Here is one TCR beta chain with its context. This entry belongs to a study of blood T cell repertoires in COVID-19. J lost 7 bases, V lost 0 bases, and 6 bases had no gene match. The CDR3 is made up of 14 amino acids. Germline V gene sequence: CDR1 SGHDT, CDR2 YYEEEE. Some clones are missing from TCRdb's copy, which holds only in-frame ones; the method was immunoSEQ multiplex PCR. The sample has tens of thousands of clones, around nine tenths seen once. The sample was peripheral blood. V usage is TRBV5-6 and J usage is TRBJ1-2; 7 bases agree with TRBD1. The clonotype comes from a woman aged 60-75 years with COVID-19, enrolled during active disease. CDR3 DNA: TGTGCCAGCAGCTTGGACAGGGGTAGGGGTGGCTACACCTTC. Amino acids: CASSLDRGRGGYTF.